This T cell receptor beta chain was identified during a study of blood T cell repertoires in COVID-19. Study-wide context: In each case, the material was cDNA or gDNA derived from T cells, B-cell-depleted T cells, or PBMCs.

In the authors' methods: Amplification of reference gene primers was used by the study to estimate nucleated cell counts. The data were produced by immunoSEQ multiplex PCR, yet TCRdb's version contains in-frame clones alone and is incomplete. The V and J calls and clone size were taken over from that table, and D and trimming were inferred from the DNA. The repertoire holds 300,000 or so clones, with 80% to 90% as singletons. Those who participated ranged in age from about 18 to 89 years and resided in about two dozen US areas. Germline lookup yields CDR1 MNHEY and CDR2 SVGEGT. This CDR3 spans 18 amino acids. Trimming stripped 2 bases from V and 2 bases from J, with 21 bases between.

The TCR comes from a woman aged 40 to 50 with acute COVID-19. Sequenced: PBMCs or T cells enriched from blood (not recorded which). V and J are TRBV6-2 or TRBV6-3 and TRBJ1-1; possible D gene TRBD1, 6 bases. DNA for the CDR3: TGTGCCAGCAGTTACCACTCTAACAGAAAACAGGGTAACACTGAAGCTTTCTTT. The encoded protein is CASSYHSNRKQGNTEAFF.